This T cell receptor beta chain comes out of a study of regulatory T cells in long-lasting Graves disease (dated by TCRdb to about 2021). General notes on the study: Patients with newly diagnosed Graves' disease had been on antithyroid drugs for under 3 months. Patients with persistent Graves' disease were compared with patients with newly diagnosed Graves' disease using TCR sequencing and RNA sequencing of peripheral blood. The study was conducted in China and was registered as a clinical trial. A total of around 35 samples were covered by TCR sequencing, comprising some 13 persistent and approximately 20 newly diagnosed Graves' disease patients. Beyond this particular receptor, the publication reports: Lower TCR Shannon entropy and fewer highly expanded clones were observed in persistent Graves' disease patients than in newly diagnosed patients, which suggested clonal expansion. Sequencing and analysis were restricted to the TCR beta chain. Persistent disease showed preferential use of TRBV28, TRBJ1-2 and TRBJ2-5, whereas newly diagnosed disease favored TRBV20-1 and TRBJ2-1. Only peripheral blood was studied, because thyroid tissue, the primary lesion, was inaccessible. More public clonotypes were shared among persistent patients (under 3,000) than among newly diagnosed patients (over 900). The small sample size was acknowledged by the authors as a limitation that may reduce accuracy.

In light of the paper, this sample's time point label describes: newly diagnosed GD, antithyroid drugs for less than 3 months. RNA was extracted from PBMCs in TRIzol for both TCR sequencing and RNA sequencing. The diagnosis of Graves' disease followed American Thyroid Association guidelines. The patients came from an endocrinology department in Xi'an, China. Each patient gave 8.5 to 9.5 milliliters of peripheral blood, collected in an EDTA anticoagulant tube. Ficoll Paque Plus density gradient separation was used to isolate PBMCs, and no additional T cell sorting was done. RNA quality was checked with an Agilent 2100 Bioanalyzer and agarose gel, and concentration with a NanoDrop 2000. Trimming removed 7 bases from V and 3 bases from J, leaving 18 bases between the germline ends. CDR3 length: 14 amino acids, cysteine to phenylalanine. The retained sequence is limited to the CDR3, 42 bases, with the frame set at the first base. The germline V gene (reference sequence) specifies DFQATT as CDR1 and SNEGSKA as CDR2.

The method was multiplex PCR. TCRdb names Illumina HiSeq 4000 as the instrument used. To build TCR beta libraries, CDR3 regions were amplified by Arm-PCR using iRepertoire HTBI primers. Before sequencing, the PCR products underwent gel purification. In the original analysis: A total of 62 TRBV and 14 TRBJ segments were identified across samples and were used for gene usage analysis of CDR3 amino acid clonotypes. Filtered high-quality paired reads were merged into contigs using COPE and FqMerger. BLAST was used to align contigs to the IMGT TRBV, TRBD and TRBJ reference genes, and CDR3 was defined following IMGT. Any clonotype with a frequency above 0.1% was classified as a highly expanded clone. Shannon entropy served as the measure of repertoire diversity, while the Gini coefficient captured V-J evenness. Clonotypes shared by more than one individual were considered public. TCRdb trimmed the raw reads at Q25, called clones with MiXCR and kept productive beta chains. Every distinct CDR3 protein forms one entry, paired with its most common genes and DNA. The authors' filters were not applied to this entry. The sample profile shows around 250,000 distinct CDR3 sequences; 18% of them were found once. The top ten clonotypes cover 13% to 15% of the sample.

In this sample, this clonotype turned up many times. What this receptor recognizes is not known. Base-call qualities are not available, and no considerably larger clone is one nucleotide away. The same specimen was also included in a second study, on T cells in Graves' hyperthyroidism and ophthalmopathy. As described in the second report: Stable Graves' hyperthyroidism was defined as no progression to ophthalmopathy during 18 months of follow-up. The hyperthyroidism patients were between 18 and 65 years old and newly diagnosed, with a disease duration of less than 2 months. The study excluded patients with uncontrolled infections, other autoimmune diseases, pregnancy or lactation. Diagnoses were established on the basis of clinical symptoms, serum thyroxine and TRAb, thyroid ultrasound, and orbital computed tomography. The TCR CDR3 was subjected to a first round of RT-PCR using the HTBI primer set and the Qiagen OneStep RT-PCR kit. Most expanded thyroid clonotypes (frequency above 0.001) were also detected in blood, a finding suggesting that blood repertoires may reflect thyroid immune responses. Ophthalmopathy was separated from stable hyperthyroidism by a 13 V-J signature model, with about 86% sensitivity and roughly 81% specificity obtained in cross-validation and 80%/75% obtained in testing. In validation, the model predicted progression to ophthalmopathy with over 60% sensitivity and 72% to 85% specificity, a median of around six months before onset. TCR V-J signatures able to tell the groups apart were searched for in a discovery cohort of approximately 95 patients, of whom over 40 had Graves' ophthalmopathy and about 60 had stable Graves' hyperthyroidism. Prospective prediction of ophthalmopathy was tested in an independent validation cohort of fewer than 20 hyperthyroidism patients and some 17 patients who later progressed to ophthalmopathy. The roughly 100 discovery patients were randomly divided into training and test sets at a 7:3 ratio. In addition, the study compared T-cell repertoires in thyroid tissue and in blood from several Graves' hyperthyroidism patients. Once sampling was done, hyperthyroidism patients were given methimazole at a starting dose of 30 mg daily, whereas ophthalmopathy patients were given high-dose intravenous methylprednisolone. Libraries were constructed in a second round of multiplex PCR, after which size selection and purification were performed. Libraries were sequenced paired-end with 100 bp reads on an Illumina HiSeq2000. SOAPnuke was used to process the raw data, removing reads that contained adapters or uncalled bases, had a mean Phred below 15, or lacked an exact match to the constant primer or identifier. High-quality paired reads were merged using COPE v1.2.5, and each unique nucleotide sequence was defined as a clonotype. MiTCR v1.1 was used to align the clonotypes against IMGT TRBV, TRBD and TRBJ reference segments. Only V-J combinations with frequency above 0.0001, covering 99% to 99.2% of repertoires, were analysed. A TCS score was defined as the ratio of F50 (clonal expansion) to E x V (chaos), with BLOSUM62-based TCRdist applied between CDR3 peptides within each V-J. Welch's t-statistics and random forest reduced roughly 540 V-J features to about 13, which were used in a naive Bayes classifier (R e1071). Sample size was not statistically predetermined, and blinding of investigators to group allocation was not performed. According to the paper, TCR Vbeta CDR3 sequencing was carried out on 135 peripheral blood samples, which came from fewer than 50 ophthalmopathy, approximately 72 hyperthyroidism and around 17 progressor patients.

This receptor chain uses TRBV20-1 and TRBJ1-2; confidence is insufficient to name the D gene. This receptor was obtained from a woman in her twenties or thirties with Graves disease. Donor details come from another sample of the same person, matched by shared clones. Sequencing used peripheral blood mononuclear cells (PBMCs), obtained at new diagnosis, from a patient treated with antithyroid drugs. The CDR3 protein: CSVYPSPGDYGYTF. The DNA sequence is as follows: TGCAGTGTCTACCCGTCCCCGGGAGACTATGGCTACACCTTC.